A single sample gave rise to the 31 T cell receptor beta chains below, sequenced in a study of shared clonotypes between healthy human individuals. Here immunoSEQ multiplex PCR was the method, and the copy in TCRdb shows in-frame clones only, minus some. The sample contains under 2,500,000 clones, approximately 96% of which appear only once. Sequenced material: naive CD4+ T cells sorted from blood. Subset in this sample: CD45RA+ positively selected. The receptors shown here come from a man between 18 and 29 years old in good health.

V is TRBV4-1 and J is TRBJ1-5; D may be TRBD1 (5 bases). Germline CDR1 and CDR2: MGHRA and YSYEKL. The CDR3 covers 17 residues. Trimming stripped 4 bases from V and 1 base from J, with 17 bases between. The CDR3 DNA follows: TGCGCCAGCAGCCTCGCCGGCGGGGGTGGAAGCAATCAGCCCCAGCATTTT. Protein sequence: CASSLAGGGGSNQPQHF.

The V call is TRBV13, the J call TRBJ2-5; TRBD1 agrees at 12 bases. The CDR3 loop spans 17 amino acids. J lost 5 bases, V lost 6 bases, and 13 bases had no gene match. CDR1 and CDR2 from the germline V gene are PRHDT and FYEKMQ (reference sequence). DNA for the CDR3: TGTGCCAGCAGATCTTCCTGGGGGGACAGGGGGCTGGAGACCCAGTACTTC. It codes for CASRSSWGDRGLETQYF.

The rearrangement uses TRBV5-4 and TRBJ2-3; TRBD2 agrees at 10 bases. The junction had 3 bases not matched to a gene; V was cut back by 4 bases and J by 4 bases. This CDR3 spans 14 amino acids. The germline CDR1 and CDR2 sequences are SGHNT and YYREEE (reference sequence). The CDR3 spells CASSPSGGADTQYF. As DNA, the CDR3 is TGTGCCAGCAGCCCCAGCGGGGGGGCAGATACGCAGTATTTT.

The chain joins TRBV15 to TRBJ2-7, with D possibly TRBD2 on 5 matching bases. With 3 bases removed from V and 0 bases from J, the gap between germline ends came to 21 bases. Germline CDR1 reads LNHNV; CDR2 reads YYDKDF (reference sequence). This CDR3 has 18 amino acids. CDR3: CATSSLPSRSSSSYEQYF. CDR3 DNA: TGTGCCACCAGCAGTCTGCCTAGCCGGAGCAGTAGCTCCTACGAGCAGTACTTC.

The V call is TRBV10-3, the J call TRBJ2-3; 13 nucleotides agree with TRBD2. The V gene end was trimmed by 9 bases and the J gene end by 1 base; junction bases not matched to a gene: 4. Germline CDR1 is ENHRY and CDR2 is SYGVKD. The CDR3 runs to 15 residues. The CDR3 is CAIGGTSGGTDTQYF. The CDR3 DNA follows: TGTGCCATTGGGGGGACTAGCGGGGGCACAGATACGCAGTATTTT.

The chain carries TRBV7-6 and TRBJ1-4, with D unclear. The V and J ends lost 4 bases and 7 bases respectively, with 13 bases between them. From germline, CDR1 is SGHVS and CDR2 FNYEAQ. This CDR3 is 14 amino acids long. CDR3 region: CASSSEGDVEKLFF. The DNA for the CDR3 is TGTGCCAGCAGCTCCGAAGGAGACGTTGAAAAACTGTTTTTT. The full variable domain, rest sourced from reference TRBV7-6 and TRBJ1-4, is GAGVSQSPRYKVTKRGQDVALRCDPISGHVSLYWYRQALGQGPEFLTYFNYEAQQDKSGLPNDRFSAERPEGSISTLTIQRTEQRDSAMYRCASSSEGDVEKLFFGSGTQLSVL.

On this clone itself: Other DNA sequences in this sample translate to the same CDR3. The V and J genes are TRBV5-1 and TRBJ2-3, with a possible D match to TRBD2 (5 bases). The CDR3 length is 12 residues. Germline lookup yields CDR1 SGHRS and CDR2 YFSETQ. Trimming shortened V by 5 bases and J by 2 bases, and 6 bases separated the two germline ends. The CDR3 region is CASRDSTDTQYF. The CDR3 nucleotides are TGCGCCAGCAGGGACTCCACAGATACGCAGTATTTT. The full variable domain, in which reference TRBV5-1 and TRBJ2-3 provide the parts outside the CDR3, is KAGVTQTPRYLIKTRGQQVTLSCSPISGHRSVSWYQQTPGQGLQFLFEYFSETQRNKGNFPGRFSGRQFSNSRSEMNVSTLELGDSALYLCASRDSTDTQYFGPGTRLTVL.

This clone was recorded once. The chain is built from TRBV6-6 and TRBJ1-4; the D is unclear. V was trimmed by 10 bases and J by 6 bases, leaving 15 bases between them. CDR3 length: 13 residues. Germline lookup yields CDR1 MNHNY and CDR2 SVGAGI (reference sequence). The CDR3 coding sequence is TGTGCCACCAAAACGAGGAGGGATGAAAAACTGTTTTTT. As protein: CATKTRRDEKLFF.

The rearrangement uses TRBV5-1 and TRBJ2-2; TRBD2 matches 7 bases. In germline, CDR1 is SGHRS, CDR2 YFSETQ. Trimming took 4 bases from V and 2 from J; bases not matched to a gene: 14. CDR3 length: 18 amino acids. CDR3 coding DNA: TGCGCCAGCAGCGAAAACCCAGGACTAGAGCTTAACACCGGGGAGCTGTTTTTT. Translation: CASSENPGLELNTGELFF. Full variable domain (rest looked up from reference TRBV5-1 and TRBJ2-2): KAGVTQTPRYLIKTRGQQVTLSCSPISGHRSVSWYQQTPGQGLQFLFEYFSETQRNKGNFPGRFSGRQFSNSRSEMNVSTLELGDSALYLCASSENPGLELNTGELFFGEGSRLTVL.

The rearrangement links TRBV9 to TRBJ2-7; the D gene is possibly TRBD2 (5 bases). V was trimmed by 4 bases and J by 5 bases, leaving 22 bases between them. CDR1 and CDR2 from the germline V gene are SGDLS and YYNGEE. The CDR3 loop spans 16 amino acids. CDR3 nucleotide sequence: TGTGCCAGCAGCCCCCGGGGTGGTAGGGATCGGAACGAGCAGTACTTC. Protein product: CASSPRGGRDRNEQYF. The full variable domain, in which reference TRBV9 and TRBJ2-7 provide the parts outside the CDR3, is DSGVTQTPKHLITATGQRVTLRCSPRSGDLSVYWYQQSLDQGLQFLIQYYNGEERAKGNILERFSAQQFPDLHSELNLSSLELGDSALYFCASSPRGGRDRNEQYFGPGTRLTVT.

V and J are TRBV6-1 and TRBJ1-2; D not certain. This CDR3 spans 13 amino acids. Trimming took 7 bases from V and 8 from J, leaving 17 bases between them. Germline assignment: CDR1 MNHNS and CDR2 SASEGT. The CDR3: CASNLDGLWGYTF. For the CDR3, the DNA is TGTGCCAGCAACCTGGACGGATTGTGGGGCTACACCTTC.

Note on this clone: The same CDR3 is also encoded by other DNA sequences in this sample. V and J are TRBV5-6 and TRBJ2-7; TRBD2 is a possible D gene (6 bases). V lost 3 bases to trimming and J lost 2 bases, with 6 bases between them. Germline assignment: CDR1 SGHDT and CDR2 YYEEEE. The CDR3 is 12 residues long. CDR3 coding DNA: TGTGCCAGCAGCTGGGGGGCCTACGAGCAGTACTTC. Amino acids: CASSWGAYEQYF.

This rearrangement joins TRBV7-3 to TRBJ1-3; 9 bases are shared with TRBD1. CDR1 and CDR2 from the germline V gene are SGHTA and FQGTGA. The CDR3 has 19 amino acids. J was trimmed by 0 bases and V by 7 bases; bases with no gene match: 16. Here the CDR3 DNA reads TGTGCCAGCACCCAAACCGGGACAGGGACGACGATCTCTGGAAACACCATATATTTT. This codes for CASTQTGTGTTISGNTIYF.

CDR3 region: CASSLAAGGASYNEQFF. The DNA of the CDR3 is TGTGCCAGCAGCTTGGCCGCCGGGGGGGCCTCCTACAATGAGCAGTTCTTC. The chain carries TRBV5-4 and TRBJ2-1, with 8 bases identical to TRBD2. There are 17 residues in the CDR3. Germline CDR1 and CDR2: SGHNT and YYREEE (reference sequence). The V segment lost 0 bases and the J segment 0 bases; nucleotides outside the gene matches: 5.

The rearrangement uses TRBV6-5 and TRBJ2-5; D remains unclear. This CDR3 has 13 residues. Germline loops: CDR1 MNHEY, CDR2 SVGAGI. The V end lost 4 bases, the J end lost 3 bases, and 9 bases lay between the germline ends. The CDR3 here is CASSSLREETQYF. CDR3 sequence (DNA): TGTGCCAGCAGTTCCCTTAGAGAAGAGACCCAGTACTTC.

This clone was seen a single time. This chain connects TRBV7-8 to TRBJ1-1; D uncertain. Trimming stripped 6 bases from V and 1 base from J, with 12 bases between. Germline values: CDR1 SGHVS, CDR2 FQNEAQ. The CDR3 is 14 amino acids. CDR3 in DNA: TGTGCCAGCAGAGAACTGGGAGAGAACACTGAAGCTTTCTTT. This sequence encodes CASRELGENTEAFF.

The chain links TRBV6-5 to TRBJ1-5; D ambiguous. The V gene lost 2 bases and the J gene lost 4 bases, with 6 bases spanning the gap. Germline V gives CDR1 MNHEY, CDR2 SVGAGI. The length of the CDR3 is 13 residues. The CDR3 spells CASSYTANQPQHF. CDR3 DNA: TGTGCCAGCAGTTACACAGCTAATCAGCCCCAGCATTTT.

The chain carries TRBV11-3 and TRBJ2-3; 9 bases align to TRBD1. The V gene end was trimmed by 1 base and the J gene end by 4 bases; junction bases not matched to a gene: 9. The CDR3 runs 17 residues. The germline V gene encodes CDR1 SGHNT and CDR2 YENEEA. The CDR3 DNA is TGTGCCAGCAGCTTAGGTGGACAGGGGTTGATGGCAGATACGCAGTATTTT. Its protein product is CASSLGGQGLMADTQYF. Variable domain in full (rest from reference TRBV11-3 and TRBJ2-3): EAGVVQSPRYKIIEKKQPVAFWCNPISGHNTLYWYLQNLGQGPELLIRYENEEAVDDSQLPKDRFSAERLKGVDSTLKIQPAELGDSAVYLCASSLGGQGLMADTQYFGPGTRLTVL.

The CDR3 bases are TGCAGCGCTAGGGACAGGGGAAACTATGGCTACACCTTC. Protein: CSARDRGNYGYTF. The genes are TRBV29-1 and TRBJ1-2; 10 bases are a match to TRBD1. Germline-derived CDR1 and CDR2 are SQVTM and ANQGSEA. This CDR3 is 13 amino acids long. V dropped 7 bases and J dropped 2; count of bases not matched to a gene: 4.

This sequence joins TRBV10-3 and TRBJ1-4, with TRBD1 matching 7 bases. Germline V gives CDR1 ENHRY, CDR2 SYGVKD. V was clipped by 3 bases and J by 8 bases; unmatched bases: 9. The CDR3 has 15 amino acids. The CDR3 here is CAISETQGRGEKLFF. The DNA for the CDR3 is TGTGCCATCAGTGAAACACAGGGGCGAGGGGAAAAACTGTTTTTT.

The chain recombines TRBV28 with TRBJ1-4; 8 positions agree with TRBD1. Unmatched junction bases numbered 8, after V lost 6 bases and J lost 8 bases. This CDR3 is 14 amino acids long. Germline V gene lookup returns CDR1 MDHEN and CDR2 SYDVKM. The CDR3 loop is CASSHGQGWEKLFF. The CDR3 nucleotides read TGTGCCAGCAGCCACGGACAGGGATGGGAAAAACTGTTTTTT.

The chain carries TRBV19 and TRBJ2-1, with D possibly being TRBD2 (5 bases). The germline V and J ends were trimmed by 7 bases and 6 bases, with 13 bases remaining between them. The germline CDR1 and CDR2 sequences are LNHDA and SQIVND (reference sequence). CDR3 length: 13 residues. DNA of the CDR3: TGTGCCAGTACTAGGGAGCAGTCCAATGAGCAGTTCTTC. It codes for CASTREQSNEQFF.

The rearrangement links TRBV10-1 to TRBJ2-1, with D tentatively TRBD1 or TRBD2 (5 bases each). The CDR3 consists of 15 residues. The V gene's germline CDR1 is WNHNN and CDR2 SYGVQD (reference sequence). Trimming left V 3 bases short and J 6 bases short, with 15 bases between. CDR3 DNA sequence: TGCGCCAGCAGTGATGTGGGGGTTCCAGGCAATGAGCAGTTCTTC. Encoded protein: CASSDVGVPGNEQFF.

The chain's CDR3 is CASGLSLSYEQYF. The CDR3 DNA follows: TGTGCCAGCGGTCTCTCCCTCTCCTACGAGCAGTACTTC. The chain has TRBV2 and TRBJ2-7; no definite D call. The CDR3 covers 13 residues. Germline V gene lookup returns CDR1 SNHLY and CDR2 FYNNEI. The V gene lost 8 bases and the J gene lost 0 bases, with 11 bases spanning the gap.

The rearrangement joins TRBV27 to TRBJ1-2, with D unresolved. The germline V gene encodes CDR1 MNHEY and CDR2 SMNVEV (reference sequence). The ends were cut back, 4 bases at V and 9 bases at J, with 12 bases in the middle. The CDR3 consists of 12 residues. The CDR3 spells CASSYGEKSYTF. The DNA of the CDR3 is TGTGCCAGCAGTTACGGAGAAAAAAGCTACACCTTC.

The chain joins TRBV5-4 to TRBJ1-4; no definite D call. Germline loops: CDR1 SGHNT, CDR2 YYREEE (reference sequence). V gave up 1 base and J gave up 8 bases, with 9 bases separating them. CDR3 length equals 13 residues. The CDR3 DNA follows: TGTGCCAGCAGCTTGCTCCCCGGGGAAAAACTGTTTTTT. Protein sequence: CASSLLPGEKLFF.

The rearrangement uses TRBV19 and TRBJ2-5; D possibly corresponds to TRBD2 (5 bases). From germline, CDR1 is LNHDA and CDR2 SQIVND (reference sequence). Deletions cut 5 bases from V and 5 bases from J, with 12 bases between. This CDR3 contains 13 residues. The CDR3 bases are TGTGCCAGTAGTTATAACAGAGGGGAGACCCAGTACTTC. It translates to CASSYNRGETQYF.

CDR3 sequence reads: CAISESAGVHNQPQHF. In DNA, the CDR3 is TGTGCCATCAGTGAGTCAGCTGGTGTCCACAATCAGCCCCAGCATTTT. The J gene is TRBJ1-5, the V gene TRBV10-3; D is unresolved. Per the germline V gene, CDR1 is ENHRY and CDR2 is SYGVKD. This CDR3 has 16 amino acids. Trimming stripped 0 bases from V and 3 bases from J, with 12 bases between.

The chain joins TRBV11-2 to TRBJ1-3, with D unclear. This CDR3 spans 15 amino acids. V lost 0 bases, J lost 1 base, and 7 bases lay in between. Germline loops: CDR1 SGHAT, CDR2 FQNNGV. The CDR3 loop is CASSLEWLSGNTIYF. CDR3 DNA: TGTGCCAGCAGCTTAGAATGGTTGTCTGGAAACACCATATATTTT.

The J gene is TRBJ1-1, the V gene TRBV2; 9 nucleotides match TRBD1. Germline V CDR1 and CDR2: SNHLY, FYNNEI. The V segment lost 7 bases and the J segment 0 bases; nucleotides outside the gene matches: 6. There are 15 residues in the CDR3. Here the CDR3 reads CASTGQGSMNTEAFF. The CDR3 DNA sequence: TGTGCCAGCACCGGACAGGGGTCGATGAACACTGAAGCTTTCTTT.

The CDR3 region is CASRQGSEAFF. Here the CDR3 DNA reads TGTGCCAGCAGACAGGGGAGTGAAGCTTTCTTT. The chain employs TRBV28 and TRBJ1-1; 7 bases are a match to TRBD1. CDR3 length: 11 amino acids. Germline V gives CDR1 MDHEN, CDR2 SYDVKM. Trimming removed 6 bases from V and 7 bases from J; junction bases left unmatched: 2.